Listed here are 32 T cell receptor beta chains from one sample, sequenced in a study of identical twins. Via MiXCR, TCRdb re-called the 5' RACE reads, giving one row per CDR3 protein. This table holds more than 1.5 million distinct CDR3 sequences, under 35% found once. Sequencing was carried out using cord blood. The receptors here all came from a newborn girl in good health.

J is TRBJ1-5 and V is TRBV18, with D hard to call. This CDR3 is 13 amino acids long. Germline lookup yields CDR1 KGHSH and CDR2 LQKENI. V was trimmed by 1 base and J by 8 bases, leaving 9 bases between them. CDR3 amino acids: CASSPQGEEPQHF. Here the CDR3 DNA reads TGTGCCAGCTCACCACAGGGAGAGGAGCCCCAGCATTTT.

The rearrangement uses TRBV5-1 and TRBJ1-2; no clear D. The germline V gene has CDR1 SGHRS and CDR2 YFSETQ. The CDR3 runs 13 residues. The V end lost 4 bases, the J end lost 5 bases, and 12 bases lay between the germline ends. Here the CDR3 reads CASSVENRYGYTF. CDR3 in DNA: TGCGCCAGCAGCGTGGAGAACAGATATGGCTACACCTTC.

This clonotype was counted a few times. The chain's CDR3 is CASSLSGGGLGAYEQYF. CDR3 bases: TGTGCCAGCAGCTTATCGGGTGGGGGACTAGGGGCCTACGAGCAGTACTTC. The chain joins TRBV7-2 to TRBJ2-7, with 8 bases fitting TRBD2. The CDR3 is made up of 17 amino acids. The V segment lost 2 bases and the J segment 2 bases; nucleotides outside the gene matches: 11. Looked up from germline, CDR1 is SGHTA and CDR2 is FQGNSA.

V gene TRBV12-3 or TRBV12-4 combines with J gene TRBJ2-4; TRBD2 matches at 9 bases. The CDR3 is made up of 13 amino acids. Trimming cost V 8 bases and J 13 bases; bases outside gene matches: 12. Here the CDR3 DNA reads TGTGCCAGCCAGACTAGCGGTTCCTACGGGCAGTACTTC. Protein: CASQTSGSYGQYF.

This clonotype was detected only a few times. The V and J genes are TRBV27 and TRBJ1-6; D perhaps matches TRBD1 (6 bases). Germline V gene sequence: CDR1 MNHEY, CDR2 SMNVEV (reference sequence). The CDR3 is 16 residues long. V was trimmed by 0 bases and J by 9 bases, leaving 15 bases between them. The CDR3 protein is CASSLSRQVSASPLHF. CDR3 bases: TGTGCCAGCAGTTTATCCCGACAGGTTTCAGCTTCACCCCTCCACTTT.

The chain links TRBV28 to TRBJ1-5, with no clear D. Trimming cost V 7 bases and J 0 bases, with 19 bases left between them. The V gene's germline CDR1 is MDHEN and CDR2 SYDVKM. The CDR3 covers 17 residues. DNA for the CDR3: TGTGCCAGCACGAGTCTGACTAGTCTCTATAGCAATCAGCCCCAGCATTTT. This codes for CASTSLTSLYSNQPQHF.

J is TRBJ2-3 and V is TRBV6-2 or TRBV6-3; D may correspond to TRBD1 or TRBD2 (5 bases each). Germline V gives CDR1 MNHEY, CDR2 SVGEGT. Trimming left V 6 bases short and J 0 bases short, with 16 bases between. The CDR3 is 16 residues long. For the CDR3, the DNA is TGTGCCAGCAGGCGAAACCGGGACGTCAGCACAGATACGCAGTATTTT. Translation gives CASRRNRDVSTDTQYF.

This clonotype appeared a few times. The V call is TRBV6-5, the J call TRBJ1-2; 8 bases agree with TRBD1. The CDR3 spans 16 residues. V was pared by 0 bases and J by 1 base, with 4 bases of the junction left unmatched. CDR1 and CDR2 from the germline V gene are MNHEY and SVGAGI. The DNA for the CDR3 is TGTGCCAGCAGTTACTCGACAGGGGCGTATAACTATGGCTACACCTTC. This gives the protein CASSYSTGAYNYGYTF.

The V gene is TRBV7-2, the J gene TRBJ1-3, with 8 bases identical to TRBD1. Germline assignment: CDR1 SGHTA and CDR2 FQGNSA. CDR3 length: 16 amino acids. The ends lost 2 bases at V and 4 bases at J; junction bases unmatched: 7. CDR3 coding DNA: TGTGCCAGCAGCTTAACCCACAGGGGGAGAGGAAACACCATATATTTT. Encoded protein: CASSLTHRGRGNTIYF.

CDR3 coding DNA: TGTGCCAGCAGTTTTTTAGCCGCGGGACTCTACGAGCAGTACTTC. Residues: CASSFLAAGLYEQYF. The chain is built from TRBV27 and TRBJ2-7, with D possibly being TRBD2 (6 bases). This CDR3 contains 15 residues. The V end lost 3 bases, the J end lost 3 bases, and 15 bases lay between the germline ends. CDR1 and CDR2 from the germline V gene are MNHEY and SMNVEV (reference sequence).

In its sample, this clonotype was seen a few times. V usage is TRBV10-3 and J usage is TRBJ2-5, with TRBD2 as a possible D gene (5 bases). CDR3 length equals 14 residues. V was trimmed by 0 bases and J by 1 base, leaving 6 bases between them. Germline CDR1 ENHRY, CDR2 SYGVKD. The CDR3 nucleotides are TGTGCCATCAGTGAGTCAAGCGGCCAAGAGACCCAGTACTTC. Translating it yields CAISESSGQETQYF.

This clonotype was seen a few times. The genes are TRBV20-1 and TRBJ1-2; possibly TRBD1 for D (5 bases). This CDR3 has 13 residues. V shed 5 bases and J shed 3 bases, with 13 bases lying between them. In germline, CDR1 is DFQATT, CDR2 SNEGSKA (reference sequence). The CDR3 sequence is CSASTEIDYGYTF. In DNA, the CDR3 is TGCAGTGCTTCGACAGAGATTGACTATGGCTACACCTTC.

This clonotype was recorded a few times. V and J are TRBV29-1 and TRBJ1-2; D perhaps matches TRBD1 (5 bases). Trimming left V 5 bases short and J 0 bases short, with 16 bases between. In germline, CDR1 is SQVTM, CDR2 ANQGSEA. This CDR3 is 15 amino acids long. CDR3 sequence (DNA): TGCAGCGTTTCGGGACGGCTTTCTCCTAACTATGGCTACACCTTC. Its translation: CSVSGRLSPNYGYTF.

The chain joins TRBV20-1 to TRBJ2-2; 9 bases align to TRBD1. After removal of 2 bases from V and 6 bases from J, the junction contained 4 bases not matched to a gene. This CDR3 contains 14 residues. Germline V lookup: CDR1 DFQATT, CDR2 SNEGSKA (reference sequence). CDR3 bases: TGCAGTGCTAGACACGACAGGGGGGCCGGGGAGCTGTTTTTT. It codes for CSARHDRGAGELFF.

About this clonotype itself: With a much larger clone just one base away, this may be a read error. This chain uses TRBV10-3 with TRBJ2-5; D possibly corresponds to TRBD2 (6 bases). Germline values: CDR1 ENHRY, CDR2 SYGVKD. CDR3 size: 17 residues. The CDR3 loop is CAVSDPRLGIKKETQYF. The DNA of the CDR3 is TGTGCCGTCAGTGACCCGCGACTAGGAATAAAGAAAGAGACCCAGTACTTC.

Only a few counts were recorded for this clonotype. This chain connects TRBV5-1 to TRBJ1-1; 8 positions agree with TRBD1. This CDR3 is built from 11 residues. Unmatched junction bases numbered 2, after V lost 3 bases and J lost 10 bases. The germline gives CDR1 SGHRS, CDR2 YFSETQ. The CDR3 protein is CASSSGQAAFF. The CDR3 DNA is TGCGCCAGCAGCTCGGGACAGGCAGCTTTCTTT.

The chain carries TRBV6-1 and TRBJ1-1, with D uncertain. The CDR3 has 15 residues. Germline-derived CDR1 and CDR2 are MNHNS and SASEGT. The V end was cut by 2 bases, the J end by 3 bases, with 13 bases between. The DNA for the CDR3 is TGTGCCAGCAGTGAAATACGGGCTCCCCACACTGAAGCTTTCTTT. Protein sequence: CASSEIRAPHTEAFF.

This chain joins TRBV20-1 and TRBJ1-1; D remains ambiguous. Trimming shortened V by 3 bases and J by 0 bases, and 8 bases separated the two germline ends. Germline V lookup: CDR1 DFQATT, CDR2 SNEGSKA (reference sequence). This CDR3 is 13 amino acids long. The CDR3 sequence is CSASGFLNTEAFF. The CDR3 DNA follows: TGCAGTGCTAGTGGTTTTCTGAACACTGAAGCTTTCTTT.

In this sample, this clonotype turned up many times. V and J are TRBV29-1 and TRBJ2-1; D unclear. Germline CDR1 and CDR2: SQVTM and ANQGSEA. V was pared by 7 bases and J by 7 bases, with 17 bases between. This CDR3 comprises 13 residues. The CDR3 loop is CSGTVPPHNEQFF. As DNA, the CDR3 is TGCAGCGGTACAGTTCCCCCCCATAATGAGCAGTTCTTC.

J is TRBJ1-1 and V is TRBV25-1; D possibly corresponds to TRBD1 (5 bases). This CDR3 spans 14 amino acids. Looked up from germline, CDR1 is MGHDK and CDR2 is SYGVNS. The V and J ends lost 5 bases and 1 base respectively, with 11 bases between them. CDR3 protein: CASSNIDRNTEAFF. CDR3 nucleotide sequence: TGTGCCAGCAGTAACATAGACAGGAACACTGAAGCTTTCTTT.

The CDR3 sequence: CASSPETLTGGNQPQHF. The CDR3 bases are TGTGCCAGCAGTCCCGAAACCTTAACAGGGGGCAATCAGCCCCAGCATTTT. V usage is TRBV27 and J usage is TRBJ1-5; the match to TRBD1 covers 7 bases. Germline CDR1 and CDR2: MNHEY and SMNVEV (reference sequence). The CDR3 covers 17 residues. Trimming cost V 5 bases and J 2 bases; bases outside gene matches: 12.

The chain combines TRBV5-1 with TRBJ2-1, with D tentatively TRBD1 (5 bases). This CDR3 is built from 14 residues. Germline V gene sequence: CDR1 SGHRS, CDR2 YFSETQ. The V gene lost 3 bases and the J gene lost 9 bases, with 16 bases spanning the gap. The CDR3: CASSYLPTEPEQFF. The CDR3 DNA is TGCGCCAGCAGCTACCTTCCGACAGAGCCTGAGCAGTTCTTC.

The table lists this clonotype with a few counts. CDR3 in DNA: TGTGCTAGTGGTTTGGCCTGGGGCCCGTCCTCCTACAATGAGCAGTTCTTC. Protein product: CASGLAWGPSSYNEQFF. The J gene is TRBJ2-1, the V gene TRBV12-5, with D possibly being TRBD1 (5 bases). From germline, CDR1 is LGHNT and CDR2 FRNRAP. V was pared by 1 base and J by 0 bases, with 13 bases between. The length of the CDR3 is 17 residues.

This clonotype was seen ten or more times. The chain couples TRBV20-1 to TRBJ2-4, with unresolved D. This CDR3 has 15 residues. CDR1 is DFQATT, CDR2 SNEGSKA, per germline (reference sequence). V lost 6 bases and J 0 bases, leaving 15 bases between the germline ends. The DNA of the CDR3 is TGCAGTGCCAACTTCCTTGGGGTAGCCAAAAACATTCAGTACTTC. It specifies CSANFLGVAKNIQYF.

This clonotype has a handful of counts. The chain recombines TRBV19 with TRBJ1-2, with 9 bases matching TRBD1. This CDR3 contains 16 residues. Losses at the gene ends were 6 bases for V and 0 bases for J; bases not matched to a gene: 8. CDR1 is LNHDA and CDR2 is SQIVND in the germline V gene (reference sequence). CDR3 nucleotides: TGTGCCAGTAGGCCCTCGGACAGGGGTGCTAACTATGGCTACACCTTC. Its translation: CASRPSDRGANYGYTF.

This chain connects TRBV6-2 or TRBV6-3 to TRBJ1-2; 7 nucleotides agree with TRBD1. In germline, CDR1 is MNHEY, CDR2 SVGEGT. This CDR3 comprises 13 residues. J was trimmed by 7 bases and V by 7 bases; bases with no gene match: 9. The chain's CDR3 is CASNIGTGVGYTF. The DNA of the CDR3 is TGTGCCAGCAACATAGGCACAGGGGTTGGCTACACCTTC.

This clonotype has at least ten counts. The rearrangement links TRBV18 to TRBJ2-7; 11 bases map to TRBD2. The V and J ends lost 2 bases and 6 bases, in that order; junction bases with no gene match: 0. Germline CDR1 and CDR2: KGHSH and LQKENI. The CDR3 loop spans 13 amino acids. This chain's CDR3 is CASSPTSGGEQYF. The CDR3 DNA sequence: TGTGCCAGCTCACCAACTAGCGGGGGCGAGCAGTACTTC.

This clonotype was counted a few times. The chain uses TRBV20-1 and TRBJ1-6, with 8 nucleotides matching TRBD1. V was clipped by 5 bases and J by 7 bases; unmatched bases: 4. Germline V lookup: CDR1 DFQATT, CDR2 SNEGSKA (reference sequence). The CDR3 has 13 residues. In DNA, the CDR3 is TGCAGTGCTTCAGGGGGCGCGAATTCACCCCTCCACTTT. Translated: CSASGGANSPLHF.

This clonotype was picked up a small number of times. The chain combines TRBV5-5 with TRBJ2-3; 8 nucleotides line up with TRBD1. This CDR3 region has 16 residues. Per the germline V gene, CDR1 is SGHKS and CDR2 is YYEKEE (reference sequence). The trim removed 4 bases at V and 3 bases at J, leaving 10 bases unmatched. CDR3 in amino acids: CASSGTGVPRTDTQYF. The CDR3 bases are TGTGCCAGCAGCGGGACAGGTGTGCCTCGGACAGATACGCAGTATTTT.

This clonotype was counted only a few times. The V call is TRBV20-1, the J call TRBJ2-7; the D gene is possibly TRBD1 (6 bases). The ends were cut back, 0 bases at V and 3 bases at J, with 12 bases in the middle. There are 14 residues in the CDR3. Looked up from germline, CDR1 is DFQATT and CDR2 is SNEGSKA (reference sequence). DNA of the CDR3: TGCAGTGCTAGAGATCAGACAGGAGGCTACGAGCAGTACTTC. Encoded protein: CSARDQTGGYEQYF.

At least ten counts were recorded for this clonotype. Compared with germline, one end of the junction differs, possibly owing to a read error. CDR3 region: CASSLAGRNTEAFF. The CDR3 DNA follows: TGTGCCAGCAGCTTAGCCGGGAGGAACACTGAAGCTTTCTTT. This chain uses TRBV5-1 with TRBJ1-1; no clear D. Germline assignment: CDR1 SGHRS and CDR2 YFSETQ. The CDR3 contains 14 residues.

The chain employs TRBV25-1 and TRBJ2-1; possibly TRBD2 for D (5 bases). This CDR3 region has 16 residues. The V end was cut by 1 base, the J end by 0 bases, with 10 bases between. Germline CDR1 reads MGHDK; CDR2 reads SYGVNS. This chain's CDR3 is CASSEWESSSYNEQFF. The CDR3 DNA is TGTGCCAGCAGTGAATGGGAGTCGAGCTCCTACAATGAGCAGTTCTTC.